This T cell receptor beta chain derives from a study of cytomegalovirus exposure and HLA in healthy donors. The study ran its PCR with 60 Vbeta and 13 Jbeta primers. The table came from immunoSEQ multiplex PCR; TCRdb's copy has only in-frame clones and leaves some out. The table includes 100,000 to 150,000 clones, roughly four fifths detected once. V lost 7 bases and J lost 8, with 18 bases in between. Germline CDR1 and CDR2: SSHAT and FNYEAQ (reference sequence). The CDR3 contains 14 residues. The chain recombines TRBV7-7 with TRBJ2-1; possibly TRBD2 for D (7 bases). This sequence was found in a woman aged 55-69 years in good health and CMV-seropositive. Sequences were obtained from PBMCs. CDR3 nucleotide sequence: TGTGCCAGCATGGGTTGGGAGGGGGGCGATGAGCAGTTCTTC. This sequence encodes CASMGWEGGDEQFF.